Presented here are 10 T cell receptor beta chains from one specimen sequenced in a study of T cell repertoires in cytomegalovirus infection. Via MiXCR, TCRdb re-called the reads, giving one row per CDR3 protein. The table includes 700,000 to 850,000 distinct CDR3 sequences, about 33% detected once. These receptors are not linked to any known antigen. The specimen was cultured CD8+ T cells from PBMCs, collected from culture after CMV antigen stimulation. These receptors came from a human donor in good health (CMV status not recorded). Some clones in this sample may be carry-over from other donors' samples.

The V call is TRBV2, the J call TRBJ2-5; TRBD2 matches 10 bases. CDR1 and CDR2 from the germline V gene are SNHLY and FYNNEI. With V trimmed by 7 bases and J by 5 bases, 10 bases remained unmatched. The CDR3 has 15 amino acids. The CDR3, as DNA: TGTGCCAGCAAGGTAGCGGGGGGTCCCAGGGAGACCCAGTACTTC. Translated: CASKVAGGPRETQYF.

The CDR3 protein is CAISVASGAGELFF. The CDR3 DNA sequence: TGTGCCATCAGTGTGGCTAGCGGGGCCGGGGAGCTGTTTTTT. The chain couples TRBV10-3 to TRBJ2-2; 9 bases align to TRBD2. Germline V CDR1 and CDR2: ENHRY, SYGVKD. V trimming: 4 bases; J trimming: 6 bases; junction bases outside the gene matches: 3. This CDR3 is 14 amino acids long.

The V and J genes are TRBV28 and TRBJ2-1; D is perhaps TRBD2 (6 bases). CDR3 size: 19 residues. V was trimmed by 3 bases and J by 4 bases, leaving 25 bases between them. Germline V gene sequence: CDR1 MDHEN, CDR2 SYDVKM. The CDR3 loop is CASSFLSSTGTGLYNEQFF. The CDR3 DNA reads TGTGCCAGCAGTTTCCTCTCTTCTACCGGGACTGGATTGTACAATGAGCAGTTCTTC.

This clonotype has just a few counts. It is likely a read error, because the conserved phenylalanine at the end of the CDR3 is missing. The J gene is TRBJ2-3, the V gene TRBV7-6; D is possibly TRBD1 (5 bases). CDR1 is SGHVS, CDR2 FNYEAQ, per germline. The CDR3 sequence is 16 residues long. Deletions cut 5 bases from V and 4 bases from J, with 19 bases between. CDR3 nucleotide sequence: TGTGCCAGCAGCGACCGAAAGACAGCACGGCCAGATACGCAGTATTCT. It is translated as CASSDRKTARPDTQYS.

The V gene is TRBV12-3 or TRBV12-4, the J gene TRBJ2-1; TRBD2 agrees at 7 bases. The CDR3 length is 16 residues. V lost 6 bases, J lost 0 bases, and 8 bases stayed unmatched. The DNA of the CDR3 is TGTGCCAGCAGGGGGTCCCTAGCGGTCTCCTACAATGAGCAGTTCTTC. Protein: CASRGSLAVSYNEQFF.

This clonotype was found many times. The chain has TRBV7-9 and TRBJ2-7; 8 bases are shared with TRBD1. Trimming removed 1 base from V and 1 base from J; junction bases left unmatched: 9. The CDR3 has 17 amino acids. From germline, CDR1 is SEHNR and CDR2 FQNEAQ (reference sequence). The CDR3 nucleotides are TGTGCCAGCAGCTTAGGATATCAGGGGGCCGGGTCCTACGAGCAGTACGTC. Protein sequence: CASSLGYQGAGSYEQYV.

This clonotype was counted between two and nine times. The chain combines TRBV18 with TRBJ2-7; D is unclear. This CDR3 has 14 amino acids. Between the trimmed V and J ends, which lost 2 bases and 4 bases, there was a span of 12 bases. CDR1 and CDR2 from the germline V gene are KGHSH and LQKENI. CDR3 bases: TGTGCCAGCTCACCAGGAACGAATATGTACGAGCAGTACGTC. It yields the protein CASSPGTNMYEQYV.

This clonotype was found many times. J is TRBJ2-5 and V is TRBV7-8; 7 positions agree with TRBD2. This CDR3 comprises 21 residues. CDR1 and CDR2 from the germline V gene are SGHVS and FQNEAQ. V shed 2 bases, J shed 3 bases, and the junction held 24 bases outside the gene matches. For the CDR3, the DNA is TGTGCCAGCAGCTTACTCCGCCGGGGACGGGGGGTGGAGCGGGAAGAAGAGACCCAGTACTTC. This gives the protein CASSLLRRGRGVEREEETQYF. The full variable domain, completed using reference TRBV7-8 and TRBJ2-5, is GAGVSQSPRYKVAKRGQDVALRCDPISGHVSLFWYQQALGQGPEFLTYFQNEAQLDKSGLPSDRFFAERPEGSVSTLKIQRTQQEDSAVYLCASSLLRRGRGVEREEETQYFGPGTRLLVL.

CDR3 residues: CASSLWHQGGYGYTF. The CDR3 bases are TGTGCCAGCAGTTTATGGCACCAAGGAGGCTATGGCTACACCTTC. V usage is TRBV12-3 or TRBV12-4 and J usage is TRBJ1-2; D uncertain. V gave up 2 bases and J gave up 4 bases, with 14 bases separating them. The CDR3 sequence is 15 residues long.

This clonotype was observed a few times. The rearrangement uses TRBV7-2 and TRBJ2-7; the D gene could be TRBD1 or TRBD2 (5 bases each). The germline gives CDR1 SGHTA, CDR2 FQGNSA. The CDR3 has 16 amino acids. Trimming stripped 1 base from V and 5 bases from J, with 18 bases between. The CDR3 spells CASSLGGRRFGDEQYF. CDR3 nucleotide sequence: TGTGCCAGCAGCTTAGGGGGACGACGGTTTGGAGACGAGCAGTACTTC.